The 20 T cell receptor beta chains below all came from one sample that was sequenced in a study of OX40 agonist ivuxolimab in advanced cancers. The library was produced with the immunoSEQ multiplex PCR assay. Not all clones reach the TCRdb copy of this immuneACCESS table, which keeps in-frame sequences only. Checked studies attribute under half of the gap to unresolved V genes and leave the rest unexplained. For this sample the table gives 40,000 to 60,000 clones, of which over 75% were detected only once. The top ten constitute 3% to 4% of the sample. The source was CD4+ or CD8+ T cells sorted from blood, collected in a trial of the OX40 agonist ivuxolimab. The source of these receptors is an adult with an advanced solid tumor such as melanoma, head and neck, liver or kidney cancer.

The CDR3 loop reads CASSPGPSPWGYTF. Written as DNA, the CDR3 is TGTGCCAGCAGCCCGGGACCCAGCCCTTGGGGCTACACCTTC. V and J are TRBV2 and TRBJ1-2; a possible D gene is TRBD1 (5 bases). This CDR3 region has 14 residues. V dropped 6 bases and J dropped 8 bases, with 19 bases sitting between them. Germline V gives CDR1 SNHLY, CDR2 FYNNEI.

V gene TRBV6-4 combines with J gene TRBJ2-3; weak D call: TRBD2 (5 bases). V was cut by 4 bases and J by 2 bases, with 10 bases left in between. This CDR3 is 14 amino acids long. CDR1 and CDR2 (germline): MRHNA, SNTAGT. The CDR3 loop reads CASSVSDDTDTQYF. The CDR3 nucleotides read TGTGCCAGCAGTGTTAGCGACGACACAGATACGCAGTATTTT.

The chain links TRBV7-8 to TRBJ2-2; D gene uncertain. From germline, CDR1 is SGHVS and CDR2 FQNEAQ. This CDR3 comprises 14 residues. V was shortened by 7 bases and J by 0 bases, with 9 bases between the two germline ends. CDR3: CASKWVTNTGELFF. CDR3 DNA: TGTGCCAGCAAGTGGGTGACGAACACCGGGGAGCTGTTTTTT.

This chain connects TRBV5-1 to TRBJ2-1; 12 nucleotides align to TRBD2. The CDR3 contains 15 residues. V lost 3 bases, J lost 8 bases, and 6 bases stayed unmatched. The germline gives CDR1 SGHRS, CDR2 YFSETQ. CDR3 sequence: CASSSSGGALDEQFF. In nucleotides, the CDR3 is TGCGCCAGCAGCTCTAGCGGGGGGGCTTTAGATGAGCAGTTCTTC. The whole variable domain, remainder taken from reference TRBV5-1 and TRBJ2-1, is KAGVTQTPRYLIKTRGQQVTLSCSPISGHRSVSWYQQTPGQGLQFLFEYFSETQRNKGNFPGRFSGRQFSNSRSEMNVSTLELGDSALYLCASSSSGGALDEQFFGPGTRLTVL.

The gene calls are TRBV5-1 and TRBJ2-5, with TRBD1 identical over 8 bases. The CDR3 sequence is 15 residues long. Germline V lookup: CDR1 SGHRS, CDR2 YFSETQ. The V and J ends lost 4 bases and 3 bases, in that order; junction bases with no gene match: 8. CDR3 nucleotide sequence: TGCGCCAGCAGCCTATTTCCGACAGGGGAAGAGACCCAGTACTTC. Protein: CASSLFPTGEETQYF. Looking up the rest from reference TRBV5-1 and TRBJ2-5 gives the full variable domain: KAGVTQTPRYLIKTRGQQVTLSCSPISGHRSVSWYQQTPGQGLQFLFEYFSETQRNKGNFPGRFSGRQFSNSRSEMNVSTLELGDSALYLCASSLFPTGEETQYFGPGTRLLVL.

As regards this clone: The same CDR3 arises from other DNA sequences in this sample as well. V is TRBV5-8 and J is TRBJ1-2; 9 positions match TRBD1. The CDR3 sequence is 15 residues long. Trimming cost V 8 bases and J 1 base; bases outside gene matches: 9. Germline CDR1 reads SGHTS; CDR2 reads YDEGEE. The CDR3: CASSYTTGGNYGYTF. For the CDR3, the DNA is TGTGCCAGTAGTTATACGACAGGGGGTAACTATGGCTACACCTTC.

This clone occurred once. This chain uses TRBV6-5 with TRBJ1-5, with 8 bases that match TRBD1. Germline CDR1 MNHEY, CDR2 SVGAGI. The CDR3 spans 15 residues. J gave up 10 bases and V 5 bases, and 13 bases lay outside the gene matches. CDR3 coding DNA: TGTGCCAGCAGTCTCGGACAGGGCTTGTCCAGCCCCCAGCATTTT. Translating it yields CASSLGQGLSSPQHF.

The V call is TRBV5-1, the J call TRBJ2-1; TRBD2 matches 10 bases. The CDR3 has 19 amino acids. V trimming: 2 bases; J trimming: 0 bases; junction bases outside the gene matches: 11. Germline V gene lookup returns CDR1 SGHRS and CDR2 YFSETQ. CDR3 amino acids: CASSFPREASGSSYNEQFF. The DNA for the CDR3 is TGCGCCAGCAGCTTTCCACGCGAGGCTAGCGGGAGCTCCTACAATGAGCAGTTCTTC.

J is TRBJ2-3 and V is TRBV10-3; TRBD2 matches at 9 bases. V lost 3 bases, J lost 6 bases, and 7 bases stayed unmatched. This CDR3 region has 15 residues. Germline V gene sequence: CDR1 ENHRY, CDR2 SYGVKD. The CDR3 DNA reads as TGTGCCATCAGTGATAGCGGGGGACGGGTTGATACGCAGTATTTT. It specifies CAISDSGGRVDTQYF.

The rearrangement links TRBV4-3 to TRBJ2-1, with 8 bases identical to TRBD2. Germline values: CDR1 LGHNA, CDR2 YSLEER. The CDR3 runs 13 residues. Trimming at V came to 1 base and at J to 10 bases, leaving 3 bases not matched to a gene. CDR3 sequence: CASSQVASGEQFF. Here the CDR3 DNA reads TGCGCCAGCAGCCAAGTAGCTAGCGGGGAGCAGTTCTTC.

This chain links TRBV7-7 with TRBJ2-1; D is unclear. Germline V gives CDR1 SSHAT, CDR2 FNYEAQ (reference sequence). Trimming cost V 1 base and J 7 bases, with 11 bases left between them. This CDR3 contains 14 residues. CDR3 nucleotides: TGTGCCAGCAGCTTAGGAACAAGTGGGAATGAGCAGTTCTTC. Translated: CASSLGTSGNEQFF.

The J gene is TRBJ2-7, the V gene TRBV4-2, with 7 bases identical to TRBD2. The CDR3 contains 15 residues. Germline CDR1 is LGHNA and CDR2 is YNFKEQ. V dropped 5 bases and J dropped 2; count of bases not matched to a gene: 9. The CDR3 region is CASSFGLADTYEQYF. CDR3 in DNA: TGTGCCAGCAGCTTCGGGCTAGCGGACACCTACGAGCAGTACTTC.

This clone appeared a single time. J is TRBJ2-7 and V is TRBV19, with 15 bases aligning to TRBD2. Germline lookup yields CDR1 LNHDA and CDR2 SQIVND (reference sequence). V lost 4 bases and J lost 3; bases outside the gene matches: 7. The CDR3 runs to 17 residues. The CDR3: CASSTRTSGRAYYEQYF. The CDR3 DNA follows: TGTGCCAGTAGTACCCGGACTAGCGGGAGGGCCTACTACGAGCAGTACTTC.

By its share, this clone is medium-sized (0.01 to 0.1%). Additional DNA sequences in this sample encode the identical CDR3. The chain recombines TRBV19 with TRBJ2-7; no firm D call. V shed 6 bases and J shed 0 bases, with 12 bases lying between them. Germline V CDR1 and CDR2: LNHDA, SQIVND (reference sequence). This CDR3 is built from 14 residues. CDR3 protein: CASSPLGASYEQYF. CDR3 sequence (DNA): TGTGCCAGTAGCCCTCTAGGAGCCTCCTACGAGCAGTACTTC.

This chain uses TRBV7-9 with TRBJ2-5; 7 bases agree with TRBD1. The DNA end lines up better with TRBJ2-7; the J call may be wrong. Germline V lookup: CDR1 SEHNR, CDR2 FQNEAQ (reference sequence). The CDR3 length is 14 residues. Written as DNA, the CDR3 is TGTGCCAGCAGCTTGGGCGACAGGGCTCACGAGCAGTACTTC. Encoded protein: CASSLGDRAHEQYF.

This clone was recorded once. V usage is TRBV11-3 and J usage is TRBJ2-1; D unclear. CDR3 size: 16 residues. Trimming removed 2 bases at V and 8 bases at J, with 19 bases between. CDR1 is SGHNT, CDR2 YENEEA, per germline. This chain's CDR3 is CASSLSLGVGGYEQFF. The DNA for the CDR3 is TGTGCCAGCAGCTTATCTCTGGGTGTGGGTGGCTATGAGCAGTTCTTC.

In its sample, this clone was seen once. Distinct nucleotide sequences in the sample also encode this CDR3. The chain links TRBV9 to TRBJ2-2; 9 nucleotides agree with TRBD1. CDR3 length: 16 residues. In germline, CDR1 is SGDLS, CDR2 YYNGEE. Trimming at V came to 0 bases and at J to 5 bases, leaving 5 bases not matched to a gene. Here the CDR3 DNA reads TGTGCCAGCAGCGTAGGGGGACAGGGTTTAACCGGGGAGCTGTTTTTT. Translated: CASSVGGQGLTGELFF.

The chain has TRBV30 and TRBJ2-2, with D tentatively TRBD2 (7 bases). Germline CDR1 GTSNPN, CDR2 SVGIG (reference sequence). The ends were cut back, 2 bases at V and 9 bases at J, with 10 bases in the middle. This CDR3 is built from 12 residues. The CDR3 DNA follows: TGTGCCTGGAGTTGGGGGGGCCGGGAGCTGTTTTTT. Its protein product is CAWSWGGRELFF.

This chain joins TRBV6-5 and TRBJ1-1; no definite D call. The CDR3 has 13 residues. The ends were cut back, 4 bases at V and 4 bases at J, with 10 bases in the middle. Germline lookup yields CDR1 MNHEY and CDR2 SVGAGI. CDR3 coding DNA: TGTGCCAGCAGTTCCGGACCGCTCACTGAAGCTTTCTTT. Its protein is CASSSGPLTEAFF.

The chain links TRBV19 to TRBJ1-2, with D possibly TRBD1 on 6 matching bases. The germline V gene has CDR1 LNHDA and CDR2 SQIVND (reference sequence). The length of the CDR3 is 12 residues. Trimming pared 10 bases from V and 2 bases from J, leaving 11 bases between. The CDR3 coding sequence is TGTGCCACCTGTGACAGGAACTATGGCTACACCTTC. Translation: CATCDRNYGYTF.